What follows are 5 T cell receptor beta chains derived from one specimen sequenced in a study of identical twins' blood T cells. MiXCR, applied by TCRdb to the 5' RACE reads, yields one record per CDR3 protein. The repertoire has roughly 340,000 distinct CDR3 sequences, more than 25% of them found once; the top ten carry 5.5% to 7%. Sequenced input: PBMCs. These receptors all stem from a woman aged 18-50 years in good health.

V usage is TRBV7-9 and J usage is TRBJ1-2; the match to TRBD1 covers 7 bases. J lost 13 bases, V lost 5 bases, and 10 bases had no gene match. Per the germline V gene, CDR1 is SEHNR and CDR2 is FQNEAQ (reference sequence). The CDR3 extends over 12 amino acids. The CDR3, as DNA: TGTGCCAGCAGCCTCGCAGGACAGGTCTTCACCTTC. This codes for CASSLAGQVFTF.

The V call is TRBV14, the J call TRBJ2-2; possible D gene TRBD1, 6 bases. The CDR3 extends over 16 amino acids. Trimming stripped 1 base from V and 0 bases from J, with 9 bases between. Germline lookup yields CDR1 SGHDN and CDR2 FVKESK. The chain's CDR3 is CASSQGQATNTGELFF. The DNA of the CDR3 is TGTGCCAGCAGCCAAGGACAGGCTACGAACACCGGGGAGCTGTTTTTT.

There are many counts of this clonotype. The CDR3 DNA reads as TGCAGCGTCCGCACAGCGAACTATGGCTACACCTTC. This encodes CSVRTANYGYTF. J is TRBJ1-2 and V is TRBV29-1; D gene uncertain. V gave up 6 bases and J gave up 2 bases, with 10 bases separating them. Germline V lookup: CDR1 SQVTM, CDR2 ANQGSEA. The CDR3 extends over 12 amino acids.

The table lists this clonotype with many counts. V gene TRBV30 combines with J gene TRBJ2-1; tentatively, D is TRBD2 (5 bases). V lost 7 bases to trimming and J lost 0 bases, with 10 bases between them. From germline, CDR1 is GTSNPN and CDR2 SVGIG (reference sequence). The CDR3 runs 13 residues. The CDR3 sequence: CASSGDSYNEQFF. The CDR3 nucleotides read TGTGCCTCAAGCGGAGACTCCTACAATGAGCAGTTCTTC.

The CDR3 reads CASSFRGAITGELFF. DNA of the CDR3: TGTGCCAGCAGCTTCCGGGGCGCGATCACCGGGGAGCTGTTTTTT. The chain carries TRBV13 and TRBJ2-2; D could derive from TRBD1 or TRBD2 (5 bases each). The CDR3 runs to 15 residues. Trimming stripped 3 bases from V and 4 bases from J, with 12 bases between. Per the germline V gene, CDR1 is PRHDT and CDR2 is FYEKMQ (reference sequence).